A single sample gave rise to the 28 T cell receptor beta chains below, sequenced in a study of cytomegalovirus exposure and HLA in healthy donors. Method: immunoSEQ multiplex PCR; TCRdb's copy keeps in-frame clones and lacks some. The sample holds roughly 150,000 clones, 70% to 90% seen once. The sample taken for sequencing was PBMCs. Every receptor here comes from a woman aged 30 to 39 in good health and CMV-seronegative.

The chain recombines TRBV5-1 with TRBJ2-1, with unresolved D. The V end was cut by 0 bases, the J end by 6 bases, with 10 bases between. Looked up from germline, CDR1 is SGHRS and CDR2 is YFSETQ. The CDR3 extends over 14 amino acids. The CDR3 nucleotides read TGCGCCAGCAGCTTGGATTCCAGAGGCAATGAGCAGTTCTTC. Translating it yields CASSLDSRGNEQFF.

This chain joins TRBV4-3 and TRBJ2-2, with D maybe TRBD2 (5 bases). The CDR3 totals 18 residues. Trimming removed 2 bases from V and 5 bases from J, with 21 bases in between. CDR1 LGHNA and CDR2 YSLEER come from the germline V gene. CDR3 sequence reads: CASSQRRREQEVTGELFF. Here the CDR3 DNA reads TGCGCCAGCAGCCAAAGAAGGCGTGAGCAGGAGGTAACCGGGGAGCTGTTTTTT.

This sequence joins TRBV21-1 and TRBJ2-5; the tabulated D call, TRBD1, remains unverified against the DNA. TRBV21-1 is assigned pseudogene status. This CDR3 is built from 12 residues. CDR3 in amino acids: CASSAGGETQYF. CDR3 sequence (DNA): TGTGCCAGCAGTGCAGGGGGGGAGACCCAGTACTTC.

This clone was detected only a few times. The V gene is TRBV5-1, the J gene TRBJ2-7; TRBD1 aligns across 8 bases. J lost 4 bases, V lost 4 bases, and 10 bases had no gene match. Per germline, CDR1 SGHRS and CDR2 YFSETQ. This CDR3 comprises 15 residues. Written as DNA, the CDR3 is TGCGCCAGCAGCCCCGGACAGGGAATTCGGTACGAGCAGTACTTC. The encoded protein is CASSPGQGIRYEQYF. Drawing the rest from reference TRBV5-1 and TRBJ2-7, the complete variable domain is KAGVTQTPRYLIKTRGQQVTLSCSPISGHRSVSWYQQTPGQGLQFLFEYFSETQRNKGNFPGRFSGRQFSNSRSEMNVSTLELGDSALYLCASSPGQGIRYEQYFGPGTRLTVT.

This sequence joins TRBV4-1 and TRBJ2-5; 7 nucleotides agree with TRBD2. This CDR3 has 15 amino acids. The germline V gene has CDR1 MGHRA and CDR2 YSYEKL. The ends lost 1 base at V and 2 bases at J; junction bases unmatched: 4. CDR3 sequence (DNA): TGCGCCAGCAGCCAAGTGAACGGGAGGCAAGAGACCCAGTACTTC. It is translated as CASSQVNGRQETQYF.

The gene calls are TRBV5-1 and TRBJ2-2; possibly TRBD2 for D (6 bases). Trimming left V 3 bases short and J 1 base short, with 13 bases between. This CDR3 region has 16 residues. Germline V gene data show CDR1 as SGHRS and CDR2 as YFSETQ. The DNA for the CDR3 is TGCGCCAGCAGCTCGCGTGGGGGGTTGAACACCGGGGAGCTGTTTTTT. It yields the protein CASSSRGGLNTGELFF.

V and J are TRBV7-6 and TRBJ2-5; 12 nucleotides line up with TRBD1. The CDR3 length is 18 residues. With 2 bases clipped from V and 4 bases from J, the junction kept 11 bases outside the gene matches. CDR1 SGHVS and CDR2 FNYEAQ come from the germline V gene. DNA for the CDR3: TGTGCCAGCAGCTTATATGTGGGACAGGGGGCCCTGGGAGAGACCCAGTACTTC. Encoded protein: CASSLYVGQGALGETQYF. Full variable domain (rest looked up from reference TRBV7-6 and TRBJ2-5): GAGVSQSPRYKVTKRGQDVALRCDPISGHVSLYWYRQALGQGPEFLTYFNYEAQQDKSGLPNDRFSAERPEGSISTLTIQRTEQRDSAMYRCASSLYVGQGALGETQYFGPGTRLLVL.

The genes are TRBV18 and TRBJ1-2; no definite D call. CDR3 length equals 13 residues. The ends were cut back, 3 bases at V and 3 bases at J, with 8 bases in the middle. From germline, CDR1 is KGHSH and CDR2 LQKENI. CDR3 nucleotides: TGTGCCAGCTCACCCTTGGTGGACTATGGCTACACCTTC. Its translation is CASSPLVDYGYTF.

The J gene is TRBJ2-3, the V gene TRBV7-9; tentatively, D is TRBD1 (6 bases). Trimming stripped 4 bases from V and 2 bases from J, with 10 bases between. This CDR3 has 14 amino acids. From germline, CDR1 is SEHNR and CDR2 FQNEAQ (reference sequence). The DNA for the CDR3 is TGTGCCAGCAGCTCCGGACAGCACACAGATACGCAGTATTTT. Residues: CASSSGQHTDTQYF.

The CDR3 sequence is CASSQALARGFETQYF. CDR3 DNA sequence: TGTGCCAGCAGCCAAGCTCTGGCCAGGGGATTTGAGACCCAGTACTTC. This sequence joins TRBV14 and TRBJ2-5; D is possibly TRBD1 (6 bases). The V end was cut by 1 base, the J end by 5 bases, with 17 bases between. This CDR3 is built from 16 residues. The germline CDR1 and CDR2 sequences are SGHDN and FVKESK.

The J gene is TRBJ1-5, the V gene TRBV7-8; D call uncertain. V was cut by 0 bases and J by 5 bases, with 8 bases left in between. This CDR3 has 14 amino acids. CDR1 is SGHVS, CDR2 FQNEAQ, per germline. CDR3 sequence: CASSLAGADQPQHF. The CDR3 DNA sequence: TGTGCCAGCAGCTTAGCAGGAGCTGATCAGCCCCAGCATTTT. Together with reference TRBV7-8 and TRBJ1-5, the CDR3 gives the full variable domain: GAGVSQSPRYKVAKRGQDVALRCDPISGHVSLFWYQQALGQGPEFLTYFQNEAQLDKSGLPSDRFFAERPEGSVSTLKIQRTQQEDSAVYLCASSLAGADQPQHFGDGTRLSIL.

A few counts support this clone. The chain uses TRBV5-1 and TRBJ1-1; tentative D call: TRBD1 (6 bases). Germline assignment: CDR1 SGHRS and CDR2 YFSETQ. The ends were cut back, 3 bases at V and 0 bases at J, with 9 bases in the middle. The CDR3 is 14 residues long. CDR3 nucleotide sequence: TGCGCCAGCAGCTGGGGGGACATGAACACTGAAGCTTTCTTT. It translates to CASSWGDMNTEAFF. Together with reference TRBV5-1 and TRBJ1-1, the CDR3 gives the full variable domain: KAGVTQTPRYLIKTRGQQVTLSCSPISGHRSVSWYQQTPGQGLQFLFEYFSETQRNKGNFPGRFSGRQFSNSRSEMNVSTLELGDSALYLCASSWGDMNTEAFFGQGTRLTVV.

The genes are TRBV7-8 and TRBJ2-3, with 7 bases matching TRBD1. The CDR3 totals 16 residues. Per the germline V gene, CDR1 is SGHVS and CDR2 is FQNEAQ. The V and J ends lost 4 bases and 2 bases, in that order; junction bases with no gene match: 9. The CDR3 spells CASSWGQTSHTDTQYF. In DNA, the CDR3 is TGTGCCAGCAGCTGGGGACAGACTTCTCACACAGATACGCAGTATTTT.

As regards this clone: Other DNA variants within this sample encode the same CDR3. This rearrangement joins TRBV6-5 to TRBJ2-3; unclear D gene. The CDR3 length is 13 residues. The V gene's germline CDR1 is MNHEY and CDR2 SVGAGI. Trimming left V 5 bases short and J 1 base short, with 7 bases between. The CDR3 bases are TGTGCCAGCAGTAGACGAGGCACAGATACGCAGTATTTT. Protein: CASSRRGTDTQYF.

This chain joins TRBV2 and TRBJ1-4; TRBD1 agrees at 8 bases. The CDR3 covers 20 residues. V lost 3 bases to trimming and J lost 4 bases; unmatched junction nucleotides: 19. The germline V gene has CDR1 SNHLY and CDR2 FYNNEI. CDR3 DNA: TGTGCCAGCAGTGACTGGCAGGGGGCTTGGGGTTTGAGGCTTAATGAAAAACTGTTTTTT. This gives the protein CASSDWQGAWGLRLNEKLFF.

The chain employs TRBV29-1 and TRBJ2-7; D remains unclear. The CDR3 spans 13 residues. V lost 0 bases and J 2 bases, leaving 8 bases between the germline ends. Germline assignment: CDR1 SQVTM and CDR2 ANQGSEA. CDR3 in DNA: TGCAGCGTTGAAGACGTTGGGGCCTACGAGCAGTACTTC. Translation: CSVEDVGAYEQYF.

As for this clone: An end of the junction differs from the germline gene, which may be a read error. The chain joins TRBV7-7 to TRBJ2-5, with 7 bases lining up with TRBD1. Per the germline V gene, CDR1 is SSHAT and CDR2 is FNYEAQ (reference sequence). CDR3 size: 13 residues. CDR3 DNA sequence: TGTGCTAGCAGCCCGGGACAGCAAGAGACCCAGTACTTC. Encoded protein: CASSPGQQETQYF.

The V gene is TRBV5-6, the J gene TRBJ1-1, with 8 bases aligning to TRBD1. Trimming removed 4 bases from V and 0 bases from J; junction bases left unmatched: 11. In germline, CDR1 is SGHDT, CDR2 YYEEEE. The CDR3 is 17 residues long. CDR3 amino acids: CASSLYSGGILNTEAFF. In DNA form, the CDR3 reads TGTGCCAGCAGCCTATACTCAGGGGGCATCCTGAACACTGAAGCTTTCTTT.

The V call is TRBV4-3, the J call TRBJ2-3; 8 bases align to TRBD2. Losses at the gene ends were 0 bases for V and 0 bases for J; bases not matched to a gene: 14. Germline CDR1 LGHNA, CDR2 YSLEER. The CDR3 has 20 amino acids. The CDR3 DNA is TGCGCCAGCAGCCAAGATCAAGGATTAGCGGGGCACTCTAGCACAGATACGCAGTATTTT. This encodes CASSQDQGLAGHSSTDTQYF.

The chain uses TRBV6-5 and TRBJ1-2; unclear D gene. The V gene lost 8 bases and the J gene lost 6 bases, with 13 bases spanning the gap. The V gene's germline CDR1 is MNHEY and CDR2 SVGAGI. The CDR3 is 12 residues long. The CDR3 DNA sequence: TGTGCCAGCGGGTCCCGGGTGGATGGCTACACCTTC. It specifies CASGSRVDGYTF.

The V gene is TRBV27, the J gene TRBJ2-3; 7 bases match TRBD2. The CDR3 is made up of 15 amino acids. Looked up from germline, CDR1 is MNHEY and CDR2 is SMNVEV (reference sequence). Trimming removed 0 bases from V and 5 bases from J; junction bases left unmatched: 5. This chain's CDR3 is CASSLSTSLRDTQYF. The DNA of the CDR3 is TGTGCCAGCAGTTTATCGACTAGCTTGAGAGATACGCAGTATTTT.

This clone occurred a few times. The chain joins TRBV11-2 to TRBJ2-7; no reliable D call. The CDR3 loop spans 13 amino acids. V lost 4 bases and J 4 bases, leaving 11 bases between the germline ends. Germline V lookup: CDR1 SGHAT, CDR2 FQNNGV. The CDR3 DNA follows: TGTGCCAGCAGCTCCAGTAACGGGTACGAGCAGTACTTC. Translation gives CASSSSNGYEQYF.

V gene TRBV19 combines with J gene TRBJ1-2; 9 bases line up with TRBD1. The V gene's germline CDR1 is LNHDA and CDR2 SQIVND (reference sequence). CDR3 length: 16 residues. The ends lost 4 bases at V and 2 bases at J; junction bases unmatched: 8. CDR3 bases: TGTGCCAGTAGTACGGACAGGGGACGTTTGAACTATGGCTACACCTTC. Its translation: CASSTDRGRLNYGYTF.

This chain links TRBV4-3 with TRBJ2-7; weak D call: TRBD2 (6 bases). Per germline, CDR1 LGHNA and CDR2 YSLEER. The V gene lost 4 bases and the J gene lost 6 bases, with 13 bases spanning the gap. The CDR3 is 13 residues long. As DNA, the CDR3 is TGCGCCAGCAGCCTAAGATTGGGGGGCGAGCAGTACTTC. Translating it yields CASSLRLGGEQYF.

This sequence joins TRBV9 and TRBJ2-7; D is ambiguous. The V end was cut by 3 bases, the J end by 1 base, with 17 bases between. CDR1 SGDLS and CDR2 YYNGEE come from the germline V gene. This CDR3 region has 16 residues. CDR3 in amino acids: CASSALPDVSSYEQYF. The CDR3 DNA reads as TGTGCCAGCAGCGCCTTACCGGACGTGTCTTCCTACGAGCAGTACTTC. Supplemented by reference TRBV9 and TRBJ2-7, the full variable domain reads DSGVTQTPKHLITATGQRVTLRCSPRSGDLSVYWYQQSLDQGLQFLIQYYNGEERAKGNILERFSAQQFPDLHSELNLSSLELGDSALYFCASSALPDVSSYEQYFGPGTRLTVT.

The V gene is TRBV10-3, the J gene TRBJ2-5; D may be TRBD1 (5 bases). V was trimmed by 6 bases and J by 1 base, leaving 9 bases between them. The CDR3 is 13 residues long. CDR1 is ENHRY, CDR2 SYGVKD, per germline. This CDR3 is CAISGGAQETQYF. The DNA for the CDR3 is TGTGCCATCAGCGGTGGGGCCCAAGAGACCCAGTACTTC.

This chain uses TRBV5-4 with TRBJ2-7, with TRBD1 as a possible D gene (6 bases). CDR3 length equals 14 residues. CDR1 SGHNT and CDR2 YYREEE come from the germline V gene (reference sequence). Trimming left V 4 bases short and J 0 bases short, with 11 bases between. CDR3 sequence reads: CASSEVGGSYEQYF. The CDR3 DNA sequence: TGTGCCAGCAGCGAGGTAGGGGGCTCCTACGAGCAGTACTTC.

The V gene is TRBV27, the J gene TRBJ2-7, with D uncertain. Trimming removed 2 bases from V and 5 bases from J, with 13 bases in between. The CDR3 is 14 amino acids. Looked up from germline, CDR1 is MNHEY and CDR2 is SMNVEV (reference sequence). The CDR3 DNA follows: TGTGCCAGCAGTTTAGGCCCGAATCCCGACGAGCAGTACTTC. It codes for CASSLGPNPDEQYF.